This TCR beta chain was sequenced in a study of blood T cell repertoires in COVID-19. Participants were placed into cohorts based on the clinical history they reported. Two consecutive negative NP/OP PCR tests, clearance, or resolved symptoms defined Cohort 3 recovery. This CDR3 contains 15 residues. Per germline, CDR1 MDHEN and CDR2 SYDVKM. The V and J ends lost 2 bases and 1 base respectively, with 9 bases between them. The data were produced by immunoSEQ multiplex PCR, yet TCRdb's version contains in-frame clones alone and is incomplete. The sample has about 260,000 clones; more than 75% are singletons.

The V gene is TRBV28, the J gene TRBJ2-4; a possible D gene is TRBD2 (5 bases). Sequencing was done on a sample of PBMCs or T cells enriched from blood (not recorded which). The origin of this receptor is a woman aged 45-60 years who had recovered from COVID-19. In DNA form, the CDR3 reads TGTGCCAGCAGTTTACAGAGGGTGGCCAAAAACATTCAGTACTTC. Translated, it gives CASSLQRVAKNIQYF.